This record concerns one T cell receptor beta chain sequence. The authors' processing: Amplification of reference gene primers was used by the study to estimate nucleated cell counts. TCRdb keeps only in-frame clones here, not all; method: immunoSEQ multiplex PCR. That table is the source of V, J and clone size, and D and trimming were worked out from the DNA. The sample holds 230,000 or so clones, more than 80% seen once. Each participant's cohort was designated according to participant-reported clinical history. This entry is derived from a study of blood T cell repertoires in COVID-19. About the research overall: The samples span acute and convalescent COVID-19 from the United States, Italy and Spain.

The CDR3 spans 15 residues. Trimming removed 5 bases from V and 3 bases from J; junction bases left unmatched: 9. Germline V lookup: CDR1 MNHEY, CDR2 SMNVEV (reference sequence). V usage is TRBV27 and J usage is TRBJ1-2; 7 bases line up with TRBD1. Sequenced input: PBMCs or T cells enriched from blood (not recorded which). The sequence derives from a woman in her forties with acute COVID-19. The CDR3 region is CASSGNRGPDYGYTF. Written as DNA, the CDR3 is TGTGCCAGCAGTGGCAACAGGGGACCTGACTATGGCTACACCTTC.